These T cell receptor beta chains were read from a single sample in a study of vaccination and CD4 T cells after COVID-19. Their target antigens are unknown. TCRdb reprocessed the PCR reads via MiXCR and lists one record per CDR3 protein. This sample has more than 13,000 distinct CDR3 sequences, with 45% to 70% found just once. The sequencing used CD4+ T cells from blood, cultured in vitro, collected before SARS-CoV-2 vaccination. These receptor sequences come from a human donor who had recovered from COVID-19. CDR3s include the opening cysteine and the closing phenylalanine or tryptophan. Each record gives: CDR3 DNA, CDR3 protein, V gene, clone size, D gene, J gene. The D gene is left open where the match is weak. Not every row has a clone size; where given, it reads once, few, many or a size class.

CDR3nt: TGCAGTGCTAGGAATCCAGGGAGGAGCACAGATACGCAGTATTTT
CDR3aa: CSARNPGRSTDTQYF
v_gene: TRBV20-1
abundance: large
d_gene: -
j_gene: TRBJ2-3

CDR3nt: TGTGCCAGCAGCCCCAGGTCCAACGAGCAGTACTTC
CDR3aa: CASSPRSNEQYF
v_gene: TRBV11-2
abundance: -
d_gene: -
j_gene: TRBJ2-7

CDR3nt: TGTGCCAGCAGTGCGGACAGATTGAACACTGAAGCTTTCTTT
CDR3aa: CASSADRLNTEAFF
v_gene: TRBV6-4
abundance: -
d_gene: -
j_gene: TRBJ1-1

CDR3nt: TGTGCCAGCAGCTCAATTAATCCCGGGCGAGCGGGTGGCCACAATGAGCAGTTCTTC
CDR3aa: CASSSINPGRAGGHNEQFF
v_gene: TRBV7-9
abundance: -
d_gene: -
j_gene: TRBJ2-1

CDR3nt: TGTGCCAGTAGTAATATCTGGGGACAGGACTATGGCTACACCTTC
CDR3aa: CASSNIWGQDYGYTF
v_gene: TRBV19
abundance: -
d_gene: TRBD1
j_gene: TRBJ1-2

CDR3nt: TGTGCCAGCAGCTCCAGGGGGACAGGGGAAGGCTACACCTTC
CDR3aa: CASSSRGTGEGYTF
v_gene: TRBV6-1
abundance: -
d_gene: TRBD1
j_gene: TRBJ1-2

CDR3nt: TGTGCCAGCAGCTTAATCGGGACAGGGGGGGAGACCCAGTACTTC
CDR3aa: CASSLIGTGGETQYF
v_gene: TRBV7-6
abundance: -
d_gene: TRBD1
j_gene: TRBJ2-5

CDR3nt: TGTGCCAGCAGTCAAACAGGGCCCGGGGAGCTGTTTTTT
CDR3aa: CASSQTGPGELFF
v_gene: TRBV12-3/TRBV12-4
abundance: -
d_gene: -
j_gene: TRBJ2-2

CDR3nt: TGTGCCAGCAGTCCCTATAGGGCGGGCTACACCTTC
CDR3aa: CASSPYRAGYTF
v_gene: TRBV6-2/TRBV6-3
abundance: -
d_gene: -
j_gene: TRBJ1-2

CDR3nt: TGTGCCAGCAGTTACTCCCCTACAGGAACCTCTAACTATGGCTACACCTTC
CDR3aa: CASSYSPTGTSNYGYTF
v_gene: TRBV6-5
abundance: -
d_gene: -
j_gene: TRBJ1-2

CDR3nt: TGTGCCAGCAGGCTAGCAGGGGAGACGGAAGAGCAGTACTTC
CDR3aa: CASRLAGETEEQYF
v_gene: TRBV27
abundance: -
d_gene: -
j_gene: TRBJ2-7

CDR3nt: TGTGCCAGCAGCGTAGGAGTGGGAGGGGGCCAAGAGACCCAGTACTTC
CDR3aa: CASSVGVGGGQETQYF
v_gene: TRBV9
abundance: -
d_gene: -
j_gene: TRBJ2-5

CDR3nt: TGTGCCTGGGTGATGAACACTGAAGCTTTCTTT
CDR3aa: CAWVMNTEAFF
v_gene: TRBV30
abundance: -
d_gene: -
j_gene: TRBJ1-1

CDR3nt: TGTGCCAGCAGTTCTTTACAGGGAGTCGCTGAAGCTTTCTTT
CDR3aa: CASSSLQGVAEAFF
v_gene: TRBV6-2/TRBV6-3
abundance: few
d_gene: -
j_gene: TRBJ1-1

CDR3nt: TGCAGTGCTAGAATAACCCGAGGTTTGGACATTCAGTACTTC
CDR3aa: CSARITRGLDIQYF
v_gene: TRBV20-1
abundance: few
d_gene: -
j_gene: TRBJ2-4

CDR3nt: TGTGCCAGCAGTTTAGGCCCCTACAGCAATCAGCCCCAGCATTTT
CDR3aa: CASSLGPYSNQPQHF
v_gene: TRBV12-3/TRBV12-4
abundance: -
d_gene: -
j_gene: TRBJ1-5

CDR3nt: TGCAGTGCTAGGGTGGCTGGCGGGAGGGTGGTTGGGAATGAGCAGTTCTTC
CDR3aa: CSARVAGGRVVGNEQFF
v_gene: TRBV20-1
abundance: -
d_gene: TRBD2
j_gene: TRBJ2-1

CDR3nt: TGCAGTGCTAGACCGGCGGGGAGAAGGGGCAATGAGCAGTTCTTC
CDR3aa: CSARPAGRRGNEQFF
v_gene: TRBV20-1
abundance: -
d_gene: -
j_gene: TRBJ2-1

CDR3nt: TGCAGTGCTAGAGGCCCGTCCGAGCAGTACTTC
CDR3aa: CSARGPSEQYF
v_gene: TRBV20-1
abundance: -
d_gene: -
j_gene: TRBJ2-7

CDR3nt: TGTGCCAGCAGTGAATGGATCGGGGGTGCTTTCTTT
CDR3aa: CASSEWIGGAFF
v_gene: TRBV6-1
abundance: -
d_gene: -
j_gene: TRBJ1-1

CDR3nt: TGTGCCACCAGTGATGACCTCGGTGGCTACGAGCAGTACTTC
CDR3aa: CATSDDLGGYEQYF
v_gene: TRBV24-1
abundance: few
d_gene: -
j_gene: TRBJ2-7

CDR3nt: TGTGCCAGCAGTTACCGGACAGCGGGGTTGGGGAATCAGCCCCAGCATTTT
CDR3aa: CASSYRTAGLGNQPQHF
v_gene: TRBV6-2/TRBV6-3
abundance: few
d_gene: -
j_gene: TRBJ1-5

CDR3nt: TGTGCCAGCACGCCTAGAGGGGGCACAACCTACGAGCAGTACTTC
CDR3aa: CASTPRGGTTYEQYF
v_gene: TRBV27
abundance: -
d_gene: TRBD1
j_gene: TRBJ2-7

CDR3nt: TGCAGTGGACTTTCTAGCGGCGGCACAGATACGCAGTATTTT
CDR3aa: CSGLSSGGTDTQYF
v_gene: TRBV20-1
abundance: few
d_gene: TRBD2
j_gene: TRBJ2-3

CDR3nt: TGTGCCAGCAGCCTAGGGGGCTACTATGGCTACACCTTC
CDR3aa: CASSLGGYYGYTF
v_gene: TRBV7-2
abundance: few
d_gene: TRBD1
j_gene: TRBJ1-2

CDR3nt: TGTGCCAGCAGTTCGTCTATCACCCCACAGTACTTC
CDR3aa: CASSSSITPQYF
v_gene: TRBV6-2/TRBV6-3
abundance: -
d_gene: -
j_gene: TRBJ2-7

CDR3nt: TGTGCCAGTAGTAGGGGTCAGTATAGCAATCAGCCCCAGCATTTT
CDR3aa: CASSRGQYSNQPQHF
v_gene: TRBV19
abundance: -
d_gene: -
j_gene: TRBJ1-5

CDR3nt: TGTGCCAGCAGGCGAGGGCTCAATCAGCCCCAGCATTTT
CDR3aa: CASRRGLNQPQHF
v_gene: TRBV2
abundance: -
d_gene: -
j_gene: TRBJ1-5

CDR3nt: TGTGCCAGCAGCTTGGGACACCCCTACGAGCAGTACTTC
CDR3aa: CASSLGHPYEQYF
v_gene: TRBV11-2
abundance: -
d_gene: -
j_gene: TRBJ2-7

CDR3nt: TGTGCCAGCACCCTTGGGGGAGGTAAAACTGAAGCTTTCTTT
CDR3aa: CASTLGGGKTEAFF
v_gene: TRBV7-6
abundance: -
d_gene: -
j_gene: TRBJ1-1

CDR3nt: TGTGCCAGTAGAGGACCGGGACAGGGTTCGCGTGGCTACACCTTC
CDR3aa: CASRGPGQGSRGYTF
v_gene: TRBV19
abundance: -
d_gene: TRBD1
j_gene: TRBJ1-2

CDR3nt: TGTGCCAGCAGTTACTCACCTAGCACAGATACGCAGTATTTT
CDR3aa: CASSYSPSTDTQYF
v_gene: TRBV6-5
abundance: -
d_gene: -
j_gene: TRBJ2-3

CDR3nt: TGTGCCAGCAGCCCGAAGGCAGGGGGCAATCAGCCCCAGCATTTT
CDR3aa: CASSPKAGGNQPQHF
v_gene: TRBV7-9
abundance: -
d_gene: -
j_gene: TRBJ1-5

CDR3nt: TGTGCCAGCAGTTTCAGGGGAGGCGGCTACACCTTC
CDR3aa: CASSFRGGGYTF
v_gene: TRBV28
abundance: -
d_gene: -
j_gene: TRBJ1-2

CDR3nt: TGTGCCAGCAGAATCTCAGGGGGCTGGCCTGAAGCTTTCTTT
CDR3aa: CASRISGGWPEAFF
v_gene: TRBV27
abundance: -
d_gene: TRBD1
j_gene: TRBJ1-1

CDR3nt: TGCAGTGCTGAGACAGGGGGAACCTCCTATAATTCACCCCTCCACTTT
CDR3aa: CSAETGGTSYNSPLHF
v_gene: TRBV20-1
abundance: -
d_gene: TRBD1
j_gene: TRBJ1-6

CDR3nt: TGTGCCAGCAGCGTAGGTGTGGGGTCAGATACGCAGTATTTT
CDR3aa: CASSVGVGSDTQYF
v_gene: TRBV7-4
abundance: -
d_gene: -
j_gene: TRBJ2-3

CDR3nt: TGTGCCAGCAAGATGGAACAGGGAGGTTTGTACGAGCAGTACTTC
CDR3aa: CASKMEQGGLYEQYF
v_gene: TRBV27
abundance: -
d_gene: -
j_gene: TRBJ2-7

CDR3nt: TGCGCCAGCAGCTTGGCTGGGACCGTGAACACTGAAGCTTTCTTT
CDR3aa: CASSLAGTVNTEAFF
v_gene: TRBV5-1
abundance: -
d_gene: -
j_gene: TRBJ1-1

CDR3nt: TGTGCCAGCAGCCTATCTAAGGGACTGGGGGGCTACACCTTC
CDR3aa: CASSLSKGLGGYTF
v_gene: TRBV11-3
abundance: few
d_gene: -
j_gene: TRBJ1-2